This T cell receptor (beta chain) stems from a study of human T cells and chemical hapten exposure. Study in general: Across its roughly 24 weeks, the study gave patients weekly diphenylcyclopropenone doses to the scalp.

TCRdb processed the RACE reads anew with MiXCR; each CDR3 protein has one entry. The repertoire holds some 180,000 distinct CDR3 sequences, with about 25% as singletons. As to time point: patch test 3, about 24 weeks after DPC sensitization. The treatment here: therapeutic diphenylcyclopropenone sensitization with weekly scalp DPC. Trimming shortened V by 0 bases and J by 9 bases, and 18 bases separated the two germline ends. Germline assignment: CDR1 LGHNA and CDR2 YNFKEQ. The CDR3 spans 16 residues. Sample: whole blood, taken in connection with sensitization to the hapten diphenylcyclopropenone (DPC). The clonotype comes from a woman between 40 and 50 years old with alopecia areata. Some clones in this sample may be carry-over from other donors' samples. The rearrangement uses TRBV4-2 and TRBJ2-1, with a possible D match to TRBD1 (5 bases). CDR3 sequence: CASSQEGQIGFGEQFF. The CDR3 DNA reads TGTGCCAGCAGCCAAGAGGGGCAGATAGGGTTCGGTGAGCAGTTCTTC.